The rows below give T cell receptor beta chains drawn from one sample of a study of CD8+ T cells in alopecia areata. TCRdb's table, derived via immunoSEQ multiplex PCR, lists solely in-frame clones and lacks some. The data contain 100,000 to 140,000 clones, around 83% of them singletons. Sequencing used CD8+ T cells sorted from blood, obtained at week 24, from a patient treated with tofacitinib. These receptors were obtained from a human donor with alopecia areata. Both conserved end residues are part of each CDR3. Fields, in order: clone size, D gene, J gene, V gene, CDR3 DNA, CDR3 protein. The D gene is left open where the match is weak. Size is omitted from some rows. Given values are once, few, many or a class for expanded clones.

NA	TRBD2	TRBJ2-7	TRBV4-2	TGTGCCAGCAGCCAAGAGTGGAGCGGCGGGGGAACCTACGAGCAGTACTTC	CASSQEWSGGGTYEQYF
medium-sized	NA	TRBJ1-1	TRBV5-4	TGTGCCAGCAGCTTCGAGAGGAACACTGAAGCTTTCTTT	CASSFERNTEAFF
once	NA	TRBJ1-2	TRBV5-1	TGCGCCAGCAGCGTGATACCCGGGACATCTAATGGCTACACCTTC	CASSVIPGTSNGYTF
NA	TRBD1	TRBJ2-5	TRBV27	TGTGCCAGCAGTTTATTCTCCGGGACAGGGAAGTCCATAGAGACCCAGTACTTC	CASSLFSGTGKSIETQYF
few	NA	TRBJ1-2	TRBV7-9	TGTGCCAGCAGCCCGGACGGATCCTATGGCTACACCTTC	CASSPDGSYGYTF
NA	TRBD1	TRBJ2-7	TRBV11-2	TGTGCCAGCAGCACCCCGGGACAGGGGGCGAGAGAGCAGTACTTC	CASSTPGQGAREQYF
NA	TRBD1	TRBJ2-7	TRBV5-1	TGCGCCAGCAGCTTGGGTCGCTGGGACAGCTACGAGCAGTACTTC	CASSLGRWDSYEQYF
NA	NA	TRBJ1-2	TRBV4-3	TGCGCCAGCAGCCAACTACAAGACAGGAAGGTGTTGGCGGACTATGGCTACACCTTC	CASSQLQDRKVLADYGYTF
few	NA	TRBJ2-7	TRBV19	TGTGCCAGTAGTATAGGGAACAGGCGCTTTGACGAGCAGTACTTC	CASSIGNRRFDEQYF
NA	NA	TRBJ2-7	TRBV2	TGTGCCAGCCTGAGAGCCTACGAGCAGTACTTC	CASLRAYEQYF
NA	NA	TRBJ1-1	TRBV29-1	TGCAGCGTTGATATCGGCACTGAAGCTTTCTTT	CSVDIGTEAFF
NA	TRBD1	TRBJ2-7	TRBV30	TGTGCCTGGAGATCCGGGACAGGGGATGACTACGAGCAGTACTTC	CAWRSGTGDDYEQYF
NA	NA	TRBJ1-2	TRBV4-3	TGCGCCAGCAGCCCTAGGATGGGGTTTAACTATGGCTACACCTTC	CASSPRMGFNYGYTF
NA	NA	TRBJ2-1	TRBV6-5	TGTGCCAGCGGGGAGACACCTGAGCAGTTCTTC	CASGETPEQFF
NA	NA	TRBJ2-2	TRBV9	TGTGCCAGCAGCAGAGGAGGTGCTATGGGGGAGCTGTTTTTT	CASSRGGAMGELFF
NA	NA	TRBJ2-3	TRBV9	TGTGCCAGCAGCGTAGCTGGGCGGCCGGAAGATACGCAGTATTTT	CASSVAGRPEDTQYF
NA	TRBD1	TRBJ1-5	TRBV27	TGTGCCAGCAGTTTTTCCGGGACAGGGTGGAATCAGCCCCAGCATTTT	CASSFSGTGWNQPQHF
NA	NA	TRBJ2-7	TRBV15	TGTGCCACCAGCGGATCGTCAGCGACATCCTACGAGCAGTACTTC	CATSGSSATSYEQYF
NA	NA	TRBJ2-1	TRBV5-1	TGCGCCAGCAGCCCAGGGTTTAGCTCATCTAATGAGCAGTTCTTC	CASSPGFSSSNEQFF
NA	NA	TRBJ1-6	TRBV6-1	TGTGCCAGCAGCCCCACCCGCCTGGGCCCCCTCCACTTT	CASSPTRLGPLHF
NA	TRBD2	TRBJ2-1	TRBV15	TGTGCCACCAGCGGAGCGACTAGCGGGACCTACAATGAGCAGTTCTTC	CATSGATSGTYNEQFF
few	TRBD2	TRBJ2-3	TRBV5-6	TGTGCCAGCAGTTTTCTATCCACCCTAGCGGGGCACACAGATACGCAGTATTTT	CASSFLSTLAGHTDTQYF
NA	NA	TRBJ2-2	TRBV6-5	TGTGCCAGCAACCCTAGACTGGGTGGGACCGGGGAGCTGTTTTTT	CASNPRLGGTGELFF
NA	NA	TRBJ1-1	TRBV11-2	TGTGCCAGCAGCTTTGGCGTAGGGCCGAACACTGAAGCTTTCTTT	CASSFGVGPNTEAFF
NA	TRBD2	TRBJ2-1	TRBV11-1	TGTGCCAGCAGCACTAGCGTGAGCTCCTACAATGAGCAGTTCTTC	CASSTSVSSYNEQFF
NA	NA	TRBJ1-1	TRBV5-8	TGTGCCAGCAGCTTGGCTTATATGGGGGACACTGAAGCTTTCTTT	CASSLAYMGDTEAFF
NA	NA	TRBJ1-2	TRBV29-1	TGCAGCGTTGAAGCGGAATCAGGGAATGGCTACACCTTC	CSVEAESGNGYTF
NA	NA	TRBJ2-1	TRBV6-4	TGTGCCAGCAGTGAGTGGGGGTTCGGTGAGCAGTTCTTC	CASSEWGFGEQFF
NA	TRBD1	TRBJ2-5	TRBV27	TGTGCCAGCAGTCCGGACAGGTCCCAGAACCAAGAGACCCAGTACTTC	CASSPDRSQNQETQYF
NA	NA	TRBJ1-1	TRBV29-1	TGCAGCGTTGACGGAGGGTCTGAAGCTTTCTTT	CSVDGGSEAFF
NA	TRBD1	TRBJ2-5	TRBV11-1	TGTGCCAGCAGCCGTTTCGGACAGGGACAAGAGACCCAGTACTTC	CASSRFGQGQETQYF
NA	NA	TRBJ2-1	TRBV5-1	TGCGCCAGCAGCTTCTTCGAAGGGTCCGATTGGTCCAATGAGCAGTTCTTC	CASSFFEGSDWSNEQFF
NA	TRBD1	TRBJ1-2	TRBV28	TGTGCCAGCAGTCTCTTGACAGGGGCTAACTATGGCTACACCTTC	CASSLLTGANYGYTF
once	TRBD1	TRBJ2-7	TRBV30	TGTGCCTGGGGGGCCGGGACAGGACACTACGAGCAGTACTTC	CAWGAGTGHYEQYF
many	NA	TRBJ1-1	TRBV27	TGTGCCAGCAGTCCCGGACAGATTATGAACACTGAAGCTTTCTTT	CASSPGQIMNTEAFF
NA	TRBD2	TRBJ2-1	TRBV7-8	TGTGCCAGCAGCTTGCCCTTTCCCGGGACTAGGTCCAATGAGCAGTTCTTC	CASSLPFPGTRSNEQFF
NA	TRBD1	TRBJ2-7	TRBV4-1	TGCGCCAGCAGCCTTGGACAGGGGAACTACGAGCAGTACTTC	CASSLGQGNYEQYF
NA	TRBD2	TRBJ2-1	TRBV29-1	TGCAGCGTTGAAGCTCGGCCTAGCGGAAGGGATGAGCAGTTCTTC	CSVEARPSGRDEQFF
once	TRBD1	TRBJ1-6	TRBV25-1	TGTGCCAGCAGTGGGACAGGGGATAATTCACCCCTCCACTTT	CASSGTGDNSPLHF
once	NA	TRBJ2-1	TRBV2	TGTGCCAGCGGGTGGGATGAGCAGTTCTTC	CASGWDEQFF
NA	NA	TRBJ2-5	TRBV7-9	TGTGCCAGCAGGCACCCGCGAGGGGAGACCCAGTACTTC	CASRHPRGETQYF
NA	NA	TRBJ2-7	TRBV6-5	TGTGCCAGCACGGTTCCGGGGGCTCAAACCTACGAGCAGTACTTC	CASTVPGAQTYEQYF
NA	NA	TRBJ2-7	TRBV5-6	TGTGCCAGCAGCTTGTCTCGGCGGCCGGTCGAGCAGTACTTC	CASSLSRRPVEQYF
NA	NA	TRBJ2-2	TRBV7-9	TGTGCCAGCAGCTGGTCTTACGGGGAGCTGTTTTTT	CASSWSYGELFF
NA	TRBD1	TRBJ1-2	TRBV5-4	TGTGCCAGCAGCTACGGACAGGGGGGCTACACCTTC	CASSYGQGGYTF
once	NA	TRBJ2-2	TRBV25-1	TGTGCCAGCAGTGCGGGCTACCTTGGGGAGCTGTTTTTT	CASSAGYLGELFF
NA	TRBD2	TRBJ2-5	TRBV4-1	TGCGCCAGCAGCCAAGGAAGCGGGGGTTTCCAAGAGACCCAGTACTTC	CASSQGSGGFQETQYF
NA	TRBD1	TRBJ1-2	TRBV6-6	TGTGCCAGCAGTTACATCCAGGGGGCCTATGGCTACACCTTC	CASSYIQGAYGYTF
once	NA	TRBJ2-7	TRBV7-8	TGTGCCAGCAGCCCTCCGGACAGTGACTACGAGCAGTACTTC	CASSPPDSDYEQYF
NA	TRBD2	TRBJ2-7	TRBV7-6	TGTGCCAGCAGCCCCCGACGGGGGGGGCTCTACGAGCAGTACTTC	CASSPRRGGLYEQYF
once	NA	TRBJ1-4	TRBV4-3	TGCGCCAGCAGCCAAGAGGTTCGGGCGGGTGATGAAAAACTGTTTTTT	CASSQEVRAGDEKLFF
NA	NA	TRBJ1-1	TRBV29-1	TGCAGCGTCCTGACAGGCCAGGACATGAACACTGAAGCTTTCTTT	CSVLTGQDMNTEAFF